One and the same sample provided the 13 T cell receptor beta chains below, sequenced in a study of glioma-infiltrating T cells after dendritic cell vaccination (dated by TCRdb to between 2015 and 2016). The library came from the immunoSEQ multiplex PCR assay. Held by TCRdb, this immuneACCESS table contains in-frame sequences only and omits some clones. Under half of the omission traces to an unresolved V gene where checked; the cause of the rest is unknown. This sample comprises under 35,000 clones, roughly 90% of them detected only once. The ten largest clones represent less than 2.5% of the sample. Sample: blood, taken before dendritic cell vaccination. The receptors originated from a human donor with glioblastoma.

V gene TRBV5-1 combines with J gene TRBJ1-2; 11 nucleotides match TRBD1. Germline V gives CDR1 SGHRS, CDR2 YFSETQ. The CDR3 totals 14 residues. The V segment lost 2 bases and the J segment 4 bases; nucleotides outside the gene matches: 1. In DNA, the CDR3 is TGCGCCAGCAGCTTAGGGACAGGGGGCTATGGCTACACCTTC. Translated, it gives CASSLGTGGYGYTF.

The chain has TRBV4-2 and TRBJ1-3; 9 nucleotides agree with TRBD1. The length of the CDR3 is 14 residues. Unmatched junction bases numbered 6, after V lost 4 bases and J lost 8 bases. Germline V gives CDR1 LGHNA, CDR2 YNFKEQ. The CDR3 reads CASSPGQGRDTIYF. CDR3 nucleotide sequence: TGTGCCAGCAGCCCGGGACAGGGCCGGGACACCATATATTTT.

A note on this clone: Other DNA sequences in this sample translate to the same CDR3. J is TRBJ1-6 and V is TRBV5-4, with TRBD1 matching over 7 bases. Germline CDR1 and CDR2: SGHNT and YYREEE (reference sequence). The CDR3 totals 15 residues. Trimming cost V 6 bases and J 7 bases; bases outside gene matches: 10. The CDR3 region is CASTRKGQLNSPLHF. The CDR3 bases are TGTGCCAGCACCAGAAAGGGACAGCTAAATTCACCCCTCCACTTT.

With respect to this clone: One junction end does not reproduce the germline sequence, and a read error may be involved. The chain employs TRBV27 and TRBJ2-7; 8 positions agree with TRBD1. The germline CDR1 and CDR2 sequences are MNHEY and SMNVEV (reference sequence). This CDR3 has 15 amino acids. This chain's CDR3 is CASSLTGVYLYGQYF. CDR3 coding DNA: TGTGCCAGCAGTTTGACAGGGGTATACCTCTACGGGCAGTACTTC.

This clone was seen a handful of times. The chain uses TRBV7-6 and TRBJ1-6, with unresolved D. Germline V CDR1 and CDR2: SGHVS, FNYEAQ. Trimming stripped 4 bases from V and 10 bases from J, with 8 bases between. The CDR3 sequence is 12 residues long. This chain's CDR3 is CASSSAGSPLHF. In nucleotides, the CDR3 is TGTGCCAGCAGCTCCGCGGGATCACCCCTCCACTTT.

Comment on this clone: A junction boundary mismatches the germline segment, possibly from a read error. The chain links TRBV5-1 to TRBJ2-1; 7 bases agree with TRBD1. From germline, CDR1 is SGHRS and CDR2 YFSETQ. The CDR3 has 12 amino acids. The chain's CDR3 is CASSKGQEVSVF. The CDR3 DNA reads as TGCGCCAGCAGCAAAGGACAGGAGGTTTCGGTCTTC.

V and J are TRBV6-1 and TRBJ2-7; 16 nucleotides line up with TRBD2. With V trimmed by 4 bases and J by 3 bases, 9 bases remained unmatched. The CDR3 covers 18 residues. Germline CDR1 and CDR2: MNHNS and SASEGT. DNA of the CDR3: TGTGCCAGCAGTGCCAAGGGACTAGCGGGGGGGCCTGACTACGAGCAGTACTTC. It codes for CASSAKGLAGGPDYEQYF.

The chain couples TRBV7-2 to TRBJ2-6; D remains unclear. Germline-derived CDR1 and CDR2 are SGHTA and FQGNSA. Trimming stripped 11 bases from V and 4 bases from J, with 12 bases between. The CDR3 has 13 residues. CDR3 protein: CAARGSGANVLTF. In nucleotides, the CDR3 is TGTGCCGCGCGAGGAAGCGGGGCCAACGTCCTGACTTTC.

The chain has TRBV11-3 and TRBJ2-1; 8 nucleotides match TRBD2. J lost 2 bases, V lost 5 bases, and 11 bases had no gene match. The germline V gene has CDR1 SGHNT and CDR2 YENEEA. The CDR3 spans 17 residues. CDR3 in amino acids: CASSPRSGVGPYNEQFF. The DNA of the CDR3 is TGTGCCAGCAGCCCCCGTAGCGGGGTAGGGCCCTACAATGAGCAGTTCTTC.

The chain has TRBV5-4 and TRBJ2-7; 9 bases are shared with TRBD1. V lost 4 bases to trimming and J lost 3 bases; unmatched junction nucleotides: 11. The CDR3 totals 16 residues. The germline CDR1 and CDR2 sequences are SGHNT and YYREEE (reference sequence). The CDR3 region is CASSPPDRGGSYEQYF. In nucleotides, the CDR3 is TGTGCCAGCAGCCCACCGGACAGGGGCGGTAGCTACGAGCAGTACTTC.

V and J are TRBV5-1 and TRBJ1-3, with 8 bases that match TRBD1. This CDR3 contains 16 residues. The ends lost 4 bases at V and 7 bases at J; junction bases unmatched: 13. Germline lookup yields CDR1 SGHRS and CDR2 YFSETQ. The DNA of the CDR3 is TGCGCCAGCAGCCCGATAACAGGGGGTAGAGGTAACACCATATATTTT. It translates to CASSPITGGRGNTIYF.

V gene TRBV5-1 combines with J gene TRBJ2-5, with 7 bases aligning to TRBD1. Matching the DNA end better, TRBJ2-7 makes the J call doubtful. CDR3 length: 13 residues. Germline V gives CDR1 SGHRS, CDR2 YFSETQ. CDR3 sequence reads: CASSQQDRNEQYF. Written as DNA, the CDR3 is TGCGCCAGCAGCCAACAGGACAGGAACGAGCAGTACTTC.

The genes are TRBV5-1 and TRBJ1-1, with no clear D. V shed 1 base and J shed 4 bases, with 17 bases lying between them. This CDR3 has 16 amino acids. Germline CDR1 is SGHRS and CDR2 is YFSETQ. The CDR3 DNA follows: TGCGCCAGCAGCTTGTTGTCAGGTACAGAGTTCACTGAAGCTTTCTTT. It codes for CASSLLSGTEFTEAFF.